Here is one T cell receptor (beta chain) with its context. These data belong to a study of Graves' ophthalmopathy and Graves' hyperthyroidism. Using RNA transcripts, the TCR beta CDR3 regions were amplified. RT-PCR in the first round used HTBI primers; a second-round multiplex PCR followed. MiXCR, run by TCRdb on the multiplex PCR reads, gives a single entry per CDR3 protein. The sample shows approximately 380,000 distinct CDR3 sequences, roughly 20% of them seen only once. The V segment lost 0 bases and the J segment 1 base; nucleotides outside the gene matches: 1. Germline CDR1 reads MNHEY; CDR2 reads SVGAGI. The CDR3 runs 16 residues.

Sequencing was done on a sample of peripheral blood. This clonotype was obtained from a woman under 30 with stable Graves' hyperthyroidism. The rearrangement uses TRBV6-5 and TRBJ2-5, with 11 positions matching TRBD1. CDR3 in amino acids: CASSYSGTGGQETQYF. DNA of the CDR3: TGTGCCAGCAGTTACTCTGGGACAGGGGGCCAAGAGACCCAGTACTTC.